The entry below describes one T cell receptor beta chain. This clone's antigen is unknown. Base qualities are not at hand, and no much larger clone is one base apart. CD8 naive samples were obtained by positive selection for CCR7 among CD45RO-negative cells, yielding a CD45RA+CCR7+ population from which TemRA cells were excluded. Donors were healthy HIV-negative adults with no recently reported acute infections or vaccinations. Every donor was a Caucasian adult residing in Nashville, Tennessee, USA. Blood was obtained by leukapheresis, after which PBMCs were separated by Ficoll-Histopaque density gradient centrifugation and cryopreserved in liquid nitrogen vapor phase. Analytical flow cytometry was used to check the purity and quantity of each magnetically sorted T cell population. Genomic DNA was isolated from every sorted fraction and measured by UV absorbance on a Nanodrop 2000c. This record belongs to a study of shared clonotypes between healthy human individuals (dated by TCRdb to about 2020). Background on the whole study: The cohort comprised a couple of women and a few men aged 18 to 49 years. Per donor, three plates each were used for CD4 naive and CD4 memory, two for CD8 naive, and one for CD8 memory. To increase sequencing depth and limit assay-specific biases, different laboratories used diverse techniques to prepare libraries and sequence TCR repertoires. Between about 0.8 and 9 billion PBMCs per donor were obtained by leukapheresis. The study deeply sequenced blood TCR repertoires of several healthy adults to estimate repertoire size and the extent of clonotype sharing between individuals. On the study overall, not on this receptor specifically: Across four donors, around 5% of naive CD4, approximately 3.6% of naive CD8, about 2.3% of memory CD4, and approximately 0.42% of memory CD8 clonotypes were shared. Sampling was restricted to blood, and TCR repertoires in tissues likely differ from the TCR repertoires found in blood. Pairwise subsampling led to the expectation that sequencing depth would affect the degree of clonotype sharing among donors. Naive subsets generally had larger estimated clonotype richness than memory subsets. Rarefaction of sorted-subset datasets indicated incomplete sequencing despite the large sequencing depth. The small number of donors limited the genetic and exposure-history diversity represented. Clonotypes shared by all four sorted-subset donors showed higher generation probabilities than non-shared clonotypes.

Using the deep immunoSEQ assay, TCR CDR3 regions were amplified from genomic DNA by multiplex PCR. For each cell subset, the extracted genomic DNA was distributed evenly across all wells of several immunoSEQ 96-well plates, and each plate served as one replicate. For sorted subsets, about 210 ng of genomic DNA, equivalent to tens of thousands of T cell genomes, went into each replicate PCR. Purified libraries were quantified with a Qubit 3.0 fluorometer, sized on a Bioanalyzer 2100, and re-quantified with the KAPA Library Quantification kit. Every immunoSEQ 96-well plate was sequenced on a separate single-read 150-cycle Illumina NextSeq 550 flow cell. In the source study's methods: The immunoSEQ output contained only junctional sequences without quality scores, so filtering could not match that applied to full-length reads. To assign V/J genes and CDR3, sequences were annotated using PyIR, a Python wrapper for IgBLAST v1.9, with IMGT germline references. Reads were filtered out if the reads had weak V/J assignments (E-value above 1e-6), no CDR3, stop codons, out-of-frame junctions, or ambiguous translated residues. V3J clonotypes were defined as sequences sharing an identical inferred V gene, J gene, and CDR3 amino acid sequence. Percentage overlap between repertoires was computed as shared unique clonotypes divided by the size of the smaller repertoire. Richness of each repertoire was evaluated using RTK rarefaction, the Chao1 estimator, and Recon v2.1 estimates of unobserved clonotypes. Generation probabilities were computed with OLGA for all TCRbeta clonotypes obtained by the gDNA method from several donors. TCRdb took over this immuneACCESS table, retaining in-frame rearrangements with V and J assigned. Such tables are incomplete; in checked studies, under half of the missing clones stem from an unresolved V gene, and the remainder is unexplained. V and J calls and clone size are given by that table; D and trimming were obtained from the DNA. For this sample there are about 2.1 million clones; 93% appear just once. The ten most abundant clones make up under 2% of the sample.

V is shortened by 3 bases, J by 3 bases, and the region joining them spans 14 bases. CDR3 length: 15 amino acids, cysteine to phenylalanine. Just CDR3 DNA is preserved here, 45 bases in frame from base 1. As encoded in the germline V gene, CDR1 is SGDLS while CDR2 is YYNGEE. Here the chain combines TRBV9 and TRBJ2-3, and TRBD2 may be the D gene, going by 6 matching bases. The TCR sequence derives from a young man in good health. Some clones in this sample may be carry-over from other donors' samples. The specimen sequenced was naive CD8+ T cells from PBMCs. What this sample's cell subset or site label stands for: CD45RA+CCR7+. The CDR3 sequence is CASSAVGDSTDTQYF. The DNA sequence reads TGTGCCAGCAGCGCAGTTGGGGACTCTACAGATACGCAGTATTTT.